Sequencing of this T cell receptor beta chain was carried out in a study of T cell responses to AZD1222 COVID-19 vaccine. Germline CDR1 is MNHEY and CDR2 is SVGAGI. The CDR3 loop spans 15 amino acids. Trimming removed 2 bases from V and 8 bases from J; junction bases left unmatched: 8. This clone was observed once. The data were produced by immunoSEQ multiplex PCR, yet TCRdb's version contains in-frame clones alone and is incomplete. Among around 160,000 clones listed, about 89% were seen once. The sequence was collected from an adult in good health. The gene calls are TRBV6-5 and TRBJ2-1, with 8 bases identical to TRBD1. The input for sequencing was peripheral blood, taken on day 0 of MenACWY control vaccination. CDR3 bases: TGTGCCAGCAGTTACCAGGGGGCTCGTTTCGATGAGCAGTTCTTC. Protein sequence: CASSYQGARFDEQFF.